Each of the 23 T cell receptor beta chains below was sequenced from the same sample in a study of shared T cell receptors in the human thymus. Using immunoSEQ multiplex PCR, the repertoire was profiled, and TCRdb retains in-frame clones only, with some absent. The repertoire holds 65,000 to 70,000 clones, with 90% to 95% as singletons. The sequencing sample was made of thymocytes. The receptors stem from a human donor.

This chain joins TRBV2 and TRBJ1-3, with 8 nucleotides matching TRBD1. There are 16 residues in the CDR3. The ends lost 7 bases at V and 1 base at J; junction bases unmatched: 9. Germline CDR1 SNHLY, CDR2 FYNNEI. The CDR3 coding sequence is TGTGCCAGCAAGGTGAACAGGGGGAGTTCTGGAAACACCATATATTTT. Amino acids: CASKVNRGSSGNTIYF. The full variable domain, with the rest looked up from reference TRBV2 and TRBJ1-3, is EPEVTQTPSHQVTQMGQEVILRCVPISNHLYFYWYRQILGQKVEFLVSFYNNEISEKSEIFDDQFSVERPDGSNFTLKIRSTKLEDSAMYFCASKVNRGSSGNTIYFGEGSWLTVV.

The V gene is TRBV15, the J gene TRBJ2-1, with D hard to call. Germline CDR1 LNHNV, CDR2 YYDKDF (reference sequence). Between the trimmed V and J ends, which lost 0 bases and 4 bases, there was a span of 16 bases. The CDR3 is made up of 17 amino acids. Here the CDR3 reads CATSRERFGMDYNEQFF. The CDR3 DNA follows: TGTGCCACCAGCAGAGAAAGGTTCGGTATGGATTACAATGAGCAGTTCTTC.

V usage is TRBV4-3 and J usage is TRBJ1-4; D gene ambiguous. CDR3 size: 16 residues. Deletions cut 0 bases from V and 6 bases from J, with 14 bases between. Germline V gene lookup returns CDR1 LGHNA and CDR2 YSLEER. CDR3: CASSQDPLAGDEKLFF. The DNA of the CDR3 is TGCGCCAGCAGCCAAGATCCGCTTGCGGGCGATGAAAAACTGTTTTTT.

The chain employs TRBV27 and TRBJ1-2; 10 nucleotides match TRBD1. CDR3 length: 14 amino acids. Losses at the gene ends were 5 bases for V and 3 bases for J; bases not matched to a gene: 3. Germline CDR1 MNHEY, CDR2 SMNVEV (reference sequence). CDR3 region: CASSRTGGDYGYTF. DNA for the CDR3: TGTGCCAGCAGTCGGACAGGGGGGGACTATGGCTACACCTTC.

This rearrangement joins TRBV27 to TRBJ2-1, with 7 bases lining up with TRBD2. The CDR3 is 16 amino acids. J was trimmed by 6 bases and V by 6 bases; bases with no gene match: 14. Looked up from germline, CDR1 is MNHEY and CDR2 is SMNVEV (reference sequence). The CDR3 here is CASRLTFGGGCNEQFF. CDR3 bases: TGTGCCAGCAGACTGACTTTTGGGGGGGGATGCAATGAGCAGTTCTTC.

V gene TRBV11-2 combines with J gene TRBJ1-1, with 10 bases fitting TRBD1. The germline CDR1 and CDR2 sequences are SGHAT and FQNNGV. J gave up 3 bases and V 5 bases, and 3 bases lay outside the gene matches. CDR3 length equals 14 residues. The CDR3 DNA reads TGTGCCAGCAGCCTTGACAGGGGGCACACTGAAGCTTTCTTT. Translating it yields CASSLDRGHTEAFF.

This sequence joins TRBV19 and TRBJ2-7; D ambiguous. Trimming stripped 5 bases from V and 3 bases from J, with 20 bases between. This CDR3 has 16 amino acids. CDR1 is LNHDA and CDR2 is SQIVND in the germline V gene (reference sequence). CDR3 sequence reads: CASSPFGWAQNYEQYF. The CDR3 DNA reads TGTGCCAGTAGTCCGTTTGGGTGGGCCCAAAACTACGAGCAGTACTTC.

J is TRBJ1-1 and V is TRBV7-8; D gene ambiguous. The V end was cut by 5 bases, the J end by 3 bases, with 13 bases between. The length of the CDR3 is 14 residues. Germline V gives CDR1 SGHVS, CDR2 FQNEAQ. As DNA, the CDR3 is TGTGCCAGCAGCCCCAACGCCCGTTACACTGAAGCTTTCTTT. This gives the protein CASSPNARYTEAFF.

The chain links TRBV2 to TRBJ1-5, with D perhaps matching TRBD1 (5 bases). Per the germline V gene, CDR1 is SNHLY and CDR2 is FYNNEI. The ends were cut back, 6 bases at V and 2 bases at J, with 17 bases in the middle. The CDR3 covers 16 residues. The CDR3 protein is CASSQRDSGGNQPQHF. The CDR3 region has the DNA TGTGCCAGCAGCCAAAGGGACTCGGGGGGCAATCAGCCCCAGCATTTT.

The chain employs TRBV5-4 and TRBJ2-7; D possibly corresponds to TRBD1 (6 bases). Germline-derived CDR1 and CDR2 are SGHNT and YYREEE (reference sequence). This CDR3 has 15 residues. The V gene lost 0 bases and the J gene lost 2 bases, with 12 bases spanning the gap. CDR3 bases: TGTGCCAGCAGCTTGGCGGCAGGGGCAGCCTACGAGCAGTACTTC. Translation: CASSLAAGAAYEQYF.

The CDR3: CASSPVGQETQYF. The CDR3 DNA is TGTGCCAGCTCACCAGTCGGACAAGAGACCCAGTACTTC. The genes are TRBV18 and TRBJ2-5; D remains unclear. The CDR3 sequence is 13 residues long. Germline loops: CDR1 KGHSH, CDR2 LQKENI. Trimming took off 2 bases at V and 2 bases at J, with 6 bases between the two ends.

V gene TRBV11-3 combines with J gene TRBJ2-1; weak D call: TRBD1 (7 bases). V was cut by 5 bases and J by 4 bases, with 21 bases left in between. CDR3 length: 17 residues. In germline, CDR1 is SGHNT, CDR2 YENEEA. This CDR3 is CASSTEGQPESYNEQFF. The CDR3 region has the DNA TGTGCCAGCAGCACGGAGGGACAGCCCGAAAGTTACAATGAGCAGTTCTTC.

Written as DNA, the CDR3 is TGTGCCAGTAGTATTAATAGGAGGCGTCTTGGAAGCGAGCAGTACTTC. Its protein is CASSINRRRLGSEQYF. The chain combines TRBV19 with TRBJ2-7, with D maybe TRBD2 (5 bases). The CDR3 consists of 16 residues. Trimming removed 3 bases from V and 6 bases from J, with 21 bases in between. Germline CDR1 reads LNHDA; CDR2 reads SQIVND (reference sequence).

The chain joins TRBV5-1 to TRBJ1-2; D is perhaps TRBD1 (6 bases). The CDR3 is made up of 13 amino acids. V lost 7 bases, J lost 4 bases, and 14 bases lay in between. Per the germline V gene, CDR1 is SGHRS and CDR2 is YFSETQ. DNA of the CDR3: TGCGCCAGCGCCCGCCGGGGGCCCTATGGCTACACCTTC. This translates into CASARRGPYGYTF.

V and J are TRBV6-5 and TRBJ2-5, with D possibly being TRBD2 (6 bases). Germline CDR1 reads MNHEY; CDR2 reads SVGAGI. Trimming cost V 0 bases and J 5 bases, with 13 bases left between them. The CDR3 totals 15 residues. CDR3: CASSYSGSRGETQYF. CDR3 sequence (DNA): TGTGCCAGCAGTTACTCGGGCAGCCGGGGGGAGACCCAGTACTTC.

The V gene is TRBV20-1, the J gene TRBJ1-2, with unresolved D. V lost 6 bases, J lost 1 base, and 6 bases lay in between. Germline CDR1 DFQATT, CDR2 SNEGSKA (reference sequence). The CDR3 consists of 11 residues. This chain's CDR3 is CSAIINYGYTF. Here the CDR3 DNA reads TGCAGTGCCATAATTAACTATGGCTACACCTTC.

The genes are TRBV29-1 and TRBJ1-2; TRBD1 is a possible D gene (6 bases). V was shortened by 4 bases and J by 0 bases, with 12 bases between the two germline ends. The CDR3 runs to 14 residues. Per the germline V gene, CDR1 is SQVTM and CDR2 is ANQGSEA. The CDR3 spells CSVGRTDPNYGYTF. The DNA of the CDR3 is TGCAGCGTTGGAAGGACAGATCCTAACTATGGCTACACCTTC.

The rearrangement uses TRBV28 and TRBJ2-1; 10 bases align to TRBD2. Germline V lookup: CDR1 MDHEN, CDR2 SYDVKM. The V and J ends lost 5 bases and 5 bases, in that order; junction bases with no gene match: 12. The CDR3 spans 17 residues. CDR3 nucleotide sequence: TGTGCCAGCAGTAAGGGGTCGGGGGGACTAGCGAACAATGAGCAGTTCTTC. Translated, it gives CASSKGSGGLANNEQFF. The whole variable domain, remainder taken from reference TRBV28 and TRBJ2-1, is DVKVTQSSRYLVKRTGEKVFLECVQDMDHENMFWYRQDPGLGLRLIYFSYDVKMKEKGDIPEGYSVSREKKERFSLILESASTNQTSMYLCASSKGSGGLANNEQFFGPGTRLTVL.

The rearrangement joins TRBV19 to TRBJ1-5; D perhaps matches TRBD1 (5 bases). The germline CDR1 and CDR2 sequences are LNHDA and SQIVND (reference sequence). V gave up 6 bases and J gave up 4 bases, with 13 bases separating them. The CDR3 length is 14 residues. The CDR3 reads CASSPPGGNQPQHF. As DNA, the CDR3 is TGTGCCAGTAGCCCCCCCGGGGGGAATCAGCCCCAGCATTTT.

The rearrangement uses TRBV11-2 and TRBJ2-7, with D uncertain. The length of the CDR3 is 12 residues. V dropped 5 bases and J dropped 6 bases, with 11 bases sitting between them. Germline assignment: CDR1 SGHAT and CDR2 FQNNGV. The CDR3 protein is CASSRGDPEQYF. In DNA form, the CDR3 reads TGTGCCAGCAGCCGAGGAGACCCCGAGCAGTACTTC.

The rearrangement joins TRBV4-3 to TRBJ1-2; D possibly corresponds to TRBD1 (6 bases). Per the germline V gene, CDR1 is LGHNA and CDR2 is YSLEER. V dropped 3 bases and J dropped 5 bases, with 25 bases sitting between them. The CDR3 runs 18 residues. CDR3 sequence: CASSQTAKHRALGYGYTF. The CDR3 DNA reads as TGCGCCAGCAGCCAGACGGCAAAACACAGGGCTTTGGGATATGGCTACACCTTC.

The CDR3 protein is CASSQDPRGRDRVTFSGNTIYF. Here the CDR3 DNA reads TGCGCCAGCAGCCAAGATCCACGCGGACGGGACAGGGTTACCTTCTCTGGAAACACCATATATTTT. The chain joins TRBV4-1 to TRBJ1-3; 9 bases are shared with TRBD1. Germline V gene lookup returns CDR1 MGHRA and CDR2 YSYEKL. With V trimmed by 0 bases and J by 0 bases, 18 bases remained unmatched. This CDR3 region has 22 residues.

The chain has TRBV19 and TRBJ1-5; D remains ambiguous. V shed 6 bases and J shed 6 bases, with 24 bases lying between them. The CDR3 is 17 amino acids. The germline gives CDR1 LNHDA, CDR2 SQIVND (reference sequence). The CDR3 bases are TGTGCCAGTAGCGCGATCCGGGAGCCTCGGCGAGGTCAGCCCCAGCATTTT. It encodes CASSAIREPRRGQPQHF.